This TCR beta chain emerged from a study of T cells in Graves' hyperthyroidism and ophthalmopathy. Amplified TCR beta CDR3 regions derived from RNA transcripts. HTBI primers were used for first-round RT-PCR of the TCR CDR3. TCRdb re-analysed the multiplex PCR reads in MiXCR, keeping a single row per CDR3 protein. The table lists about 560,000 distinct CDR3 sequences, roughly a sixth of them singletons. Between the trimmed V and J ends, which lost 6 bases and 2 bases, there was a span of 2 bases. Per germline, CDR1 SGHTA and CDR2 FQGNSA. The CDR3 runs 12 residues. The receptor was derived from a woman aged 18-29 years with Graves' hyperthyroidism. V usage is TRBV7-2 and J usage is TRBJ1-6; D is undetermined. The sequencing input was blood. The CDR3 DNA sequence: TGTGCCAGCAGTCCCTATAATTCACCCCTCCACTTT. Translation gives CASSPYNSPLHF.